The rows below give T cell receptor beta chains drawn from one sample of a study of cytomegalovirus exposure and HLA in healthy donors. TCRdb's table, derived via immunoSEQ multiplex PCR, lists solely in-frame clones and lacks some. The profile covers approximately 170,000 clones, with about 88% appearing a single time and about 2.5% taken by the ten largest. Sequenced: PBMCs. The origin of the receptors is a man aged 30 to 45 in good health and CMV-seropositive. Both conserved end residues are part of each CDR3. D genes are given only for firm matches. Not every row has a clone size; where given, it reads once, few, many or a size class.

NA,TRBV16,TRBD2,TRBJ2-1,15,CASSSEGTRHNEQFF,TGTGCCAGCAGCTCCGAAGGGACTAGGCACAATGAGCAGTTCTTC
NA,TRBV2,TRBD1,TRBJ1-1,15,CASSDWTGGESEAFF,TGTGCCAGCAGTGATTGGACAGGGGGCGAGTCTGAAGCTTTCTTT
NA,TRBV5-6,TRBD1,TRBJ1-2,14,CASSSRTGPLGYTF,TGTGCCAGCAGCTCCCGGACAGGACCCCTGGGCTACACCTTC
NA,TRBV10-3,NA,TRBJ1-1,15,CAISEVWQSNTEAFF,TGTGCCATCAGTGAGGTTTGGCAGTCGAACACTGAAGCTTTCTTT
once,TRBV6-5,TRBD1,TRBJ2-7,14,CASSDRTGPYEQYF,TGTGCCAGCAGCGATAGGACAGGGCCGTACGAGCAGTACTTC
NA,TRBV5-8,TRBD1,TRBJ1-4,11,CASSAAGQGFF,TGTGCCAGCAGCGCCGCGGGACAGGGTTTTTTT
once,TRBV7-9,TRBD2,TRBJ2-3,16,CASSLAGLAGMDTQYF,TGTGCCAGCAGCTTAGCAGGACTAGCGGGAATGGATACGCAGTATTTT
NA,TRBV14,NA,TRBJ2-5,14,CASSLLRRQETQYF,TGTGCCAGCAGCCTCCTAAGGAGGCAAGAGACCCAGTACTTC
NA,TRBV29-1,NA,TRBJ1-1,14,CSVSPDMINTEAFF,TGCAGCGTCTCCCCCGACATGATTAACACTGAAGCTTTCTTT
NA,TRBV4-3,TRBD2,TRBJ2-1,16,CASSQQLAGGYNEQFF,TGCGCCAGCAGCCAACAACTAGCGGGGGGTTACAATGAGCAGTTCTTC
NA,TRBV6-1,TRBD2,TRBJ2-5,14,CASLAGGGRETQYF,TGTGCCAGTCTAGCGGGAGGGGGCCGTGAGACCCAGTACTTC
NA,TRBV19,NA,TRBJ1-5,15,CASSTLYGGNQPQHF,TGTGCCAGTAGTACTCTATACGGGGGCAATCAGCCCCAGCATTTT
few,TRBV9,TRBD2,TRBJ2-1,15,CASSSPSGSGNEQFF,TGTGCCAGCAGCTCCCCTAGCGGGAGTGGCAATGAGCAGTTCTTC
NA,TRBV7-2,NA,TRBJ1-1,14,CASSPGQWATEAFF,TGTGCCAGCAGCCCCGGACAGTGGGCCACTGAAGCTTTCTTT
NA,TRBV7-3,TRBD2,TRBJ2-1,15,CASSFRAGGAQEQFF,TGTGCCAGCAGCTTCCGAGCGGGGGGGGCACAGGAGCAGTTCTTC
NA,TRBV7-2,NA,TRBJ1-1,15,CASSLGQGENTEAFF,TGTGCCAGCAGCTTAGGGCAGGGCGAGAACACTGAAGCTTTCTTT
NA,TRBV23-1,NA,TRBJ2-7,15,CASSQSSPGPDEQYF,TGCGCCAGCAGTCAATCGTCCCCAGGCCCCGACGAGCAGTACTTC
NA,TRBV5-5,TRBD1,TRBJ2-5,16,CASSSSRDRVQETQYF,TGTGCCAGCAGCTCATCAAGGGACAGGGTCCAAGAGACCCAGTACTTC
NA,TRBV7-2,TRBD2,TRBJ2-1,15,CASSLGLAGNNEQFF,TGTGCCAGCAGCTTAGGCCTAGCGGGTAACAATGAGCAGTTCTTC
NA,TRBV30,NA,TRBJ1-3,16,CAWSGGVAYSGNTIYF,TGTGCCTGGAGTGGCGGGGTGGCCTATTCTGGAAACACCATATATTTT